The clone carrying this TCR beta chain occurred many times. The CDR3 has 15 amino acids. The V end was cut by 1 base, the J end by 4 bases, with 11 bases between. Germline CDR1 LGHDT, CDR2 YNNKEL (reference sequence). The data originate from a study of T cells in Graves' hyperthyroidism and ophthalmopathy. There were TCR beta CDR3 regions amplified from RNA transcripts. HTBI primers were employed in a first-round RT-PCR of the TCR CDR3. TCRdb re-derived calls from the multiplex PCR reads in MiXCR, one entry per CDR3 protein. The table lists about 600,000 distinct CDR3 sequences, 13% to 15% of them singletons, with 7% to 9% in the top ten.

Sample: blood. This clonotype originated in a woman younger than 30 with Graves' ophthalmopathy. The rearrangement links TRBV3-1 to TRBJ1-5; D is possibly TRBD1 (6 bases). The CDR3 coding sequence is TGTGCCAGCAGCCAAGGGACAGATTATAATCAGCCCCAGCATTTT. The encoded protein is CASSQGTDYNQPQHF.